Listed here are 19 T cell receptor beta chains from one sample, sequenced in a study of blood T cell repertoires in COVID-19. The repertoire was sequenced with immunoSEQ multiplex PCR; TCRdb's copy has only in-frame clones and lacks some. The table shows about 48,000 clones, with roughly four fifths occurring only once. Material: peripheral blood. The receptors were sampled from a middle-aged man with acute or convalescent COVID-19.

J is TRBJ2-5 and V is TRBV2; TRBD1 agrees at 9 bases. CDR1 and CDR2 from the germline V gene are SNHLY and FYNNEI. V shed 7 bases, J shed 2 bases, and the junction held 8 bases outside the gene matches. This CDR3 is 15 amino acids long. Here the CDR3 DNA reads TGTGCCAGCACCATGACAGGGGGGAATCAAGAGACCCAGTACTTC. Translating it yields CASTMTGGNQETQYF.

The V gene is TRBV29-1, the J gene TRBJ2-7; D is unresolved. Trimming stripped 5 bases from V and 3 bases from J, with 11 bases between. The CDR3 consists of 12 residues. Germline V gene lookup returns CDR1 SQVTM and CDR2 ANQGSEA. CDR3 DNA: TGCAGCGTTATTGTAGATCACTACGAGCAGTACTTC. As protein: CSVIVDHYEQYF.

This chain connects TRBV6-5 to TRBJ2-7, with D hard to call. This CDR3 comprises 12 residues. Trimming cost V 6 bases and J 5 bases, with 11 bases left between them. Germline CDR1 reads MNHEY; CDR2 reads SVGAGI. The CDR3 DNA reads as TGTGCCAGCAGCACACGCGGCGACGAGCAGTACTTC. Protein product: CASSTRGDEQYF.

The rearrangement joins TRBV6-5 to TRBJ2-1; TRBD2 agrees at 11 bases. CDR3 length: 15 residues. V shed 5 bases, J shed 4 bases, and the junction held 4 bases outside the gene matches. Germline values: CDR1 MNHEY, CDR2 SVGAGI. The CDR3 loop is CASSPTSGEYNEQFF. The CDR3 DNA is TGTGCCAGCAGTCCGACTAGCGGGGAATACAATGAGCAGTTCTTC.

The rearrangement uses TRBV30 and TRBJ2-7; 7 bases align to TRBD1. The CDR3 has 12 residues. The junction had 0 bases not matched to a gene; V was cut back by 1 base and J by 3 bases. Germline V CDR1 and CDR2: GTSNPN, SVGIG (reference sequence). As DNA, the CDR3 is TGTGCCTGGAGTGACAGGGGCTACGAGCAGTACTTC. It encodes CAWSDRGYEQYF.

The chain joins TRBV19 to TRBJ1-1; TRBD1 matches 7 bases. V lost 4 bases, J lost 11 bases, and 10 bases stayed unmatched. From germline, CDR1 is LNHDA and CDR2 SQIVND (reference sequence). This CDR3 contains 13 residues. The DNA of the CDR3 is TGTGCCAGTAGTACCACACAGGGGAGGTGGGCTTTCTTT. This gives the protein CASSTTQGRWAFF.

The chain uses TRBV24-1 and TRBJ2-5; weak D call: TRBD1 (5 bases). Germline CDR1 KGHDR, CDR2 SFDVKD. V lost 3 bases and J 2 bases, leaving 12 bases between the germline ends. The CDR3 spans 15 residues. The CDR3 coding sequence is TGTGCCACCAGTGATCCCCGACAGAGACAAGAGACCCAGTACTTC. Translation: CATSDPRQRQETQYF.

The genes are TRBV5-1 and TRBJ1-5; D is possibly TRBD1 (6 bases). Germline CDR1 is SGHRS and CDR2 is YFSETQ. V gave up 5 bases and J gave up 3 bases, with 15 bases separating them. The length of the CDR3 is 15 residues. DNA for the CDR3: TGCGCCAGCAGTTACACCGGGACAATCAATCAGCCCCAGCATTTT. Protein: CASSYTGTINQPQHF.

The CDR3 is CASSQGQTPNSPLHF. CDR3 nucleotides: TGCGCCAGCAGCCAGGGACAGACCCCTAATTCACCCCTCCACTTT. This chain connects TRBV5-1 to TRBJ1-6; 7 bases line up with TRBD1. Unmatched junction bases numbered 7, after V lost 4 bases and J lost 6 bases. The germline V gene has CDR1 SGHRS and CDR2 YFSETQ. There are 15 residues in the CDR3. Drawing the rest from reference TRBV5-1 and TRBJ1-6, the complete variable domain is KAGVTQTPRYLIKTRGQQVTLSCSPISGHRSVSWYQQTPGQGLQFLFEYFSETQRNKGNFPGRFSGRQFSNSRSEMNVSTLELGDSALYLCASSQGQTPNSPLHFGNGTRLTVT.

The V gene is TRBV19, the J gene TRBJ1-6; no firm D call. The germline CDR1 and CDR2 sequences are LNHDA and SQIVND (reference sequence). There are 16 residues in the CDR3. The V end was cut by 11 bases, the J end by 6 bases, with 23 bases between. The CDR3 loop is CAGRRVILGSNSPLHF. CDR3 in DNA: TGTGCCGGCCGCCGGGTGATCCTTGGGTCTAATTCACCCCTCCACTTT. The full variable domain, completed using reference TRBV19 and TRBJ1-6, is DGGITQSPKYLFRKEGQNVTLSCEQNLNHDAMYWYRQDPGQGLRLIYYSQIVNDFQKGDIAEGYSVSREKKESFPLTVTSAQKNPTAFYLCAGRRVILGSNSPLHFGNGTRLTVT.

The chain is built from TRBV21-1 and TRBJ1-4. TRBV21-1 is classified as a pseudogene. The CDR3 totals 18 residues. The CDR3 is CASSKETGRPTTNEKLFF. In DNA form, the CDR3 reads TGTGCCAGCAGCAAAGAGACGGGGAGACCGACAACTAATGAAAAACTGTTTTTT.

Details on this clone: Other DNA variants within this sample encode the same CDR3. The chain couples TRBV27 to TRBJ1-2; 7 nucleotides align to TRBD1. This CDR3 is built from 13 residues. With V trimmed by 0 bases and J by 8 bases, 3 bases remained unmatched. The germline V gene encodes CDR1 MNHEY and CDR2 SMNVEV (reference sequence). The CDR3 DNA is TGTGCCAGCAGTTTATCGACAGGGAGGGGCTACACCTTC. It codes for CASSLSTGRGYTF.

The J gene is TRBJ1-6, the V gene TRBV4-3, with D perhaps TRBD1 (6 bases). Germline lookup yields CDR1 LGHNA and CDR2 YSLEER. Trimming shortened V by 0 bases and J by 7 bases, and 16 bases separated the two germline ends. This CDR3 is 17 amino acids long. CDR3: CASSQEPLAGANSPLHF. CDR3 in DNA: TGCGCCAGCAGCCAAGAGCCCCTAGCAGGGGCAAATTCACCCCTCCACTTT.

This rearrangement joins TRBV7-2 to TRBJ1-3, with TRBD1 matching over 9 bases. V gave up 0 bases and J gave up 1 base; unmatched junction bases: 1. This CDR3 has 16 amino acids. The germline V gene encodes CDR1 SGHTA and CDR2 FQGNSA. The CDR3 loop is CASSLAGQGSGNTIYF. The DNA of the CDR3 is TGTGCCAGCAGCTTAGCTGGACAGGGGTCTGGAAACACCATATATTTT.

The CDR3 DNA is TGTGCCAGCAGTTTGGCAGGGGGGCAGCCCCAGCATTTT. Translating it yields CASSLAGGQPQHF. The chain employs TRBV28 and TRBJ1-5, with 7 bases matching TRBD1. Trimming took 3 bases from V and 7 from J; bases not matched to a gene: 3. The CDR3 contains 13 residues. Germline-derived CDR1 and CDR2 are MDHEN and SYDVKM. The whole variable domain, filled in from reference TRBV28 and TRBJ1-5, reads DVKVTQSSRYLVKRTGEKVFLECVQDMDHENMFWYRQDPGLGLRLIYFSYDVKMKEKGDIPEGYSVSREKKERFSLILESASTNQTSMYLCASSLAGGQPQHFGDGTRLSIL.

V is TRBV28 and J is TRBJ1-2; TRBD1 aligns across 7 bases. With V trimmed by 5 bases and J by 4 bases, 7 bases remained unmatched. Germline V lookup: CDR1 MDHEN, CDR2 SYDVKM. This CDR3 is built from 14 residues. CDR3 coding DNA: TGTGCCAGCAGTACCCCGGGACAGCGCTATGGCTACACCTTC. Its protein is CASSTPGQRYGYTF.

The rearrangement links TRBV5-4 to TRBJ2-2; perhaps TRBD2 as D (7 bases). This CDR3 has 15 residues. The ends were cut back, 4 bases at V and 8 bases at J, with 18 bases in the middle. Germline CDR1 reads SGHNT; CDR2 reads YYREEE (reference sequence). CDR3 region: CASSRAGGRGGELFF. In nucleotides, the CDR3 is TGTGCCAGCAGCCGGGCCGGGGGGCGAGGAGGGGAGCTGTTTTTT.

The chain uses TRBV2 and TRBJ1-2; a weak D match, TRBD1 (6 bases). V was shortened by 5 bases and J by 4 bases, with 11 bases between the two germline ends. This CDR3 is 13 amino acids long. Per germline, CDR1 SNHLY and CDR2 FYNNEI. This CDR3 is CASSHKTGYGYTF. In nucleotides, the CDR3 is TGTGCCAGCAGTCATAAGACAGGCTATGGCTACACCTTC.

The CDR3 DNA follows: TGTGCCTGGAGTAGGGGTTTGGTGCGGGATACGCAGTATTTT. Amino acid sequence: CAWSRGLVRDTQYF. The chain has TRBV30 and TRBJ2-3; D perhaps matches TRBD1 (5 bases). The CDR3 contains 14 residues. Germline V gives CDR1 GTSNPN, CDR2 SVGIG (reference sequence). Trimming removed 2 bases at V and 6 bases at J, with 15 bases between. Together with reference TRBV30 and TRBJ2-3, the CDR3 gives the full variable domain: SQTIHQWPATLVQPVGSPLSLECTVEGTSNPNLYWYRQAAGRGLQLLFYSVGIGQISSEVPQNLSASRPQDRQFILSSKKLLLSDSGFYLCAWSRGLVRDTQYFGPGTRLTVL.